This TCR beta chain was documented in a study of chemoradiotherapy in HPV16-positive cancers. For the study at large: Candidate HPV-specific clones and shared TCR motifs came from two HPV16-positive patients.

Assay: immunoSEQ multiplex PCR; the TCRdb copy retains only in-frame clones and omits some. The sample has 12,000 or so clones, approximately 88% seen once. A single count supports this clone. Germline lookup yields CDR1 SGHAT and CDR2 FQNNGV. The ends were cut back, 5 bases at V and 2 bases at J, with 9 bases in the middle. The CDR3 runs 13 residues. The sequencing used blood, collected from a patient who underwent chemoradiotherapy. The V gene is TRBV11-2, the J gene TRBJ2-5, with unresolved D. The TCR originated in a human donor with HPV-associated anogenital cancer. The CDR3 sequence: CASSRHRQETQYF. The CDR3 bases are TGTGCCAGCAGCCGACACCGACAAGAGACCCAGTACTTC.